The present T cell receptor (beta chain) was sequenced within a study of blood T cell repertoires in COVID-19. Across the whole study: Samples representing acute and convalescent COVID-19 were sourced from the United States, Italy and Spain. Nucleic acid was either cDNA or gDNA, and it came from T cells, B-cell-depleted T cells, or PBMCs.

Original methodology: Estimates of nucleated cell counts were drawn from the amplification of reference gene primers. Clones were sequenced by immunoSEQ multiplex PCR, and TCRdb holds only the in-frame ones, with some missing. D and trimming come from the DNA, and the V and J calls and clone size come from that table. The sample shows about 150,000 clones, over 70% of them seen only once. The sequence came from a man aged 55-75 years with acute or convalescent COVID-19. Sequencing used peripheral blood.

This CDR3 reads CASSATGKTYNEQFF. The CDR3 nucleotides read TGTGCCAGCTCAGCGACAGGGAAGACCTACAATGAGCAGTTCTTC. The rearrangement uses TRBV18 and TRBJ2-1, with 7 bases that match TRBD1. The V segment lost 5 bases and the J segment 2 bases; nucleotides outside the gene matches: 6. The CDR3 totals 15 residues. CDR1 and CDR2 from the germline V gene are KGHSH and LQKENI.